A selection of T cell receptor beta chains follows, all from one sample in a study of beta chain features in type 1 diabetes. The table came from immunoSEQ multiplex PCR; TCRdb's copy has only in-frame clones and leaves some out. This table holds roughly 400,000 clones, approximately 15% found once. Sequencing used naive CD4+ T cells from blood. Source of these receptors: a man younger than 45 in good health. Each CDR3 is given with its conserved first and last residue. The order of the fields is clone size, J gene, D gene, V gene, CDR3 protein, CDR3 DNA. A D gene is named only where the DNA matches it firmly. Clone size, where shown, is once, few, many, or a class for clones that have expanded.

NA TRBJ2-1 NA TRBV19 CASNGGRNEQFF TGTGCCAGTAATGGAGGGAGGAATGAGCAGTTCTTC
few TRBJ2-3 TRBD2 TRBV7-2 CASSLALAGAPLAQYF TGTGCCAGCAGCTTAGCGCTAGCGGGGGCCCCCCTAGCGCAGTATTTT
NA TRBJ1-6 NA TRBV10-3 CAIRETENSPLHF TGTGCCATCAGGGAGACAGAGAATTCACCCCTCCACTTT
few TRBJ1-3 TRBD1 TRBV14 CASSLIQGRAGNTIYF TGTGCCAGCAGCCTAATACAGGGGAGGGCTGGAAACACCATATATTTT
NA TRBJ1-1 NA TRBV25-1 CASRATGVRNTEAFF TGTGCCAGCAGGGCAACAGGCGTGAGGAACACTGAAGCTTTCTTT
few TRBJ2-3 NA TRBV18 CASSPSLRTRTYTQYF TGTGCCAGCTCACCAAGTCTTAGGACACGGACCTATACGCAGTATTTT
few TRBJ2-1 TRBD2 TRBV5-6 CASSLFTGTSRYNEQFF TGTGCCAGCAGCTTATTCACCGGGACTAGCCGATACAATGAGCAGTTCTTC
NA TRBJ1-2 NA TRBV10-3 CATRDGDYGYTF TGTGCAACCAGGGATGGGGACTATGGCTACACCTTC
NA TRBJ1-2 NA TRBV14 CASSLVGGGYTF TGTGCCAGCAGCCTCGTCGGGGGAGGCTACACCTTC
NA TRBJ2-7 NA TRBV7-2 CASLGPSYYEQYF TGTGCCAGTTTAGGACCCTCCTACTACGAGCAGTACTTC
few TRBJ2-1 TRBD2 TRBV7-9 CASSRGLAGISGEQFF TGTGCCAGCAGCCGCGGACTAGCGGGCATCTCGGGTGAGCAGTTCTTC
few TRBJ1-5 NA TRBV27 CASSAGTRVNQPQHF TGTGCCAGCAGTGCCGGGACAAGAGTTAATCAGCCCCAGCATTTT
NA TRBJ2-3 NA TRBV9 CASSVEGTYTDTQYF TGTGCCAGCAGCGTAGAAGGGACATACACAGATACGCAGTATTTT
NA TRBJ2-2 TRBD2 TRBV5-1 CASSPVVLSGRFAGELFF TGCGCCAGCAGCCCGGTGGTCCTCAGCGGGAGGTTCGCCGGGGAGCTGTTTTTT
NA TRBJ2-1 NA TRBV5-4 CASSLELEQFF TGTGCCAGCAGCTTGGAGTTAGAGCAGTTCTTC
NA TRBJ2-2 NA TRBV7-6 CASSLAGANTGELFF TGTGCCAGCAGCTTAGCGGGCGCGAACACCGGGGAGCTGTTTTTT
few TRBJ1-2 NA TRBV4-1 CASSQTSPSGYTF TGCGCCAGCAGCCAAACCTCCCCCTCGGGCTACACCTTC
few TRBJ2-2 TRBD1 TRBV4-3 CASSQFPGTGAGELFF TGCGCCAGCAGCCAGTTCCCCGGGACAGGGGCCGGGGAGCTGTTTTTT
NA TRBJ2-1 NA TRBV7-2 CASSLFGEQFF TGTGCCAGCAGCTTGTTTGGCGAGCAGTTCTTC
NA TRBJ2-1 TRBD1 TRBV29-1 CSGGSGQGPEQFF TGCAGCGGCGGGAGTGGACAGGGGCCCGAGCAGTTCTTC
few TRBJ2-3 TRBD2 TRBV30 CAWRTSGHTDTQYF TGTGCCTGGCGGACTAGCGGCCACACAGATACGCAGTATTTT
NA TRBJ2-4 NA TRBV12-5 CASGFDSTLLAKNIQYF TGTGCTAGTGGTTTCGACAGTACACTACTAGCCAAAAACATTCAGTACTTC
few TRBJ1-5 NA TRBV11-1 CASSFEGNQPQHF TGTGCCAGCAGCTTCGAGGGCAATCAGCCCCAGCATTTT
few TRBJ1-2 NA TRBV4-3 CASSQSRGLGYGYTF TGCGCCAGCAGCCAATCTCGGGGGCTCGGGTATGGCTACACCTTC
few TRBJ1-4 NA TRBV18 CASSRSGSNEKLFF TGTGCCAGCTCACGGAGTGGATCTAATGAAAAACTGTTTTTT
NA TRBJ2-3 NA TRBV9 CASSVQSTTGDTQYF TGTGCCAGCAGCGTACAGAGCACGACCGGGGATACGCAGTATTTT
NA TRBJ2-1 NA TRBV28 CASSHKSSYNEQFF TGTGCCAGCAGTCACAAGAGCTCCTACAATGAGCAGTTCTTC
few TRBJ2-1 TRBD1 TRBV7-2 CASSLKDRGRNEQFF TGTGCCAGCAGCTTAAAGGACAGGGGTAGGAATGAGCAGTTCTTC
few TRBJ2-2 NA TRBV7-9 CASSPPGSNTGELFF TGTGCCAGCAGCCCTCCGGGATCAAACACCGGGGAGCTGTTTTTT
NA TRBJ2-1 TRBD2 TRBV4-3 CASSQVSGASYNEQFF TGCGCCAGCAGCCAAGTTAGCGGGGCCTCCTACAATGAGCAGTTCTTC
NA TRBJ2-7 NA TRBV5-1 CASSFQSDTYSPYEQYF TGCGCCAGCAGCTTTCAATCGGACACCTATAGCCCCTACGAGCAGTACTTC
NA TRBJ2-5 TRBD1 TRBV6-6 CASSFAVGQGQETQYF TGTGCCAGCAGTTTCGCCGTTGGACAGGGGCAAGAGACCCAGTACTTC
NA TRBJ2-3 NA TRBV11-3 CASSLARGTDTQYF TGTGCCAGCAGCCTAGCGCGGGGCACAGATACGCAGTATTTT
NA TRBJ1-6 NA TRBV18 CASSPGGNHNSPLHF TGTGCCAGCTCACCCGGGGGGAACCATAATTCACCCCTCCACTTT
few TRBJ2-6 NA TRBV6-5 CASSYTIISGANVLTF TGTGCCAGCAGTTACACCATTATCTCTGGGGCCAACGTCCTGACTTTC
few TRBJ2-5 TRBD2 TRBV6-1 CASSDGLAGGPRIETQYF TGTGCCAGCAGTGACGGCCTAGCGGGGGGCCCGAGAATCGAGACCCAGTACTTC
few TRBJ1-1 NA TRBV20-1 CSAAAGTEAFF TGCAGTGCTGCGGCGGGCACTGAAGCTTTCTTT
few TRBJ1-1 NA TRBV14 CASSRWGNTEAFF TGTGCCAGCAGCCGGTGGGGGAACACTGAAGCTTTCTTT
few TRBJ2-1 NA TRBV9 CASSVEAGNYNEQFF TGTGCCAGCAGCGTAGAGGCGGGAAATTACAATGAGCAGTTCTTC
few TRBJ2-7 NA TRBV6-5 CASSKGTFRYEQYF TGTGCCAGCAGTAAAGGGACTTTCCGTTACGAGCAGTACTTC
NA TRBJ2-5 NA TRBV29-1 CSVAGGYGGETQYF TGCAGCGTTGCTGGGGGGTACGGCGGGGAGACCCAGTACTTC
few TRBJ2-1 NA TRBV5-1 CASSSWGKGVEGHGDYNEQFF TGCGCCAGCAGCTCCTGGGGTAAGGGGGTCGAGGGGCACGGAGACTACAATGAGCAGTTCTTC
NA TRBJ1-1 NA TRBV7-2 CASSLGSGVDTEAFF TGTGCCAGCAGCCTAGGGTCTGGGGTGGACACTGAAGCTTTCTTT
few TRBJ2-3 NA TRBV7-2 CASSTPWDPNGSRCF TGTGCCAGCAGCACTCCTTGGGACCCTAACGGATCGCGTTGTTTT
few TRBJ2-3 NA TRBV4-3 CASSQVRGGGTDTQYF TGCGCCAGCAGCCAAGTGAGGGGCGGGGGCACAGATACGCAGTATTTT
NA TRBJ2-7 NA TRBV4-3 CASSQLTGYEQYF TGCGCCAGCAGCCAGTTAACCGGCTACGAGCAGTACTTC
NA TRBJ2-5 TRBD2 TRBV7-6 CASSLGTRSAETQYF TGTGCCAGCAGTTTAGGGACTAGGAGTGCAGAGACCCAGTACTTC
NA TRBJ1-4 NA TRBV5-1 CASSASTSATNEKLFF TGCGCCAGCTCGGCTTCAACCTCGGCAACTAATGAAAAACTGTTTTTT
few TRBJ2-3 TRBD2 TRBV10-3 CAISRLALPDTQYF TGTGCCATCAGCCGACTAGCGTTACCAGATACGCAGTATTTT
NA TRBJ1-2 NA TRBV30 CAWAGYYGYTF TGTGCCTGGGCGGGGTACTATGGCTACACCTTC
NA TRBJ2-1 TRBD2 TRBV2 CASRLTSGSYNEQFF TGTGCCAGCAGGTTGACTAGCGGGAGCTACAATGAGCAGTTCTTC
many TRBJ2-1 TRBD2 TRBV30 CAWSLREGEFF TGTGCCTGGAGTTTGCGGGAGGGGGAGTTCTTC
few TRBJ2-1 TRBD2 TRBV4-2 CASSLLAGGYNEQFF TGTGCCAGCAGCCTACTAGCGGGAGGGTACAATGAGCAGTTCTTC